Listed below are T cell receptor beta chains from one sample, sequenced in a study of blood T cell repertoires in COVID-19. Libraries were prepared by immunoSEQ multiplex PCR; TCRdb keeps only in-frame clonotypes and omits some of them. The data show approximately 300,000 clones, about 83% seen once. The sequencing input was peripheral blood. The receptor set was obtained from a woman in her forties or fifties with acute or convalescent COVID-19. Both conserved end residues are part of each CDR3. A D gene is named only where the DNA matches it firmly. Clone size, where shown, is once, few, many, or a class for clones that have expanded.

J	V	size	D	CDR3	DNA
TRBJ2-3	TRBV6-5	-	-	CASGAADTQYF	TGTGCCAGCGGAGCAGCAGATACGCAGTATTTT
TRBJ2-7	TRBV2	few	TRBD2	CASSEARGGEQYF	TGTGCCAGCAGTGAAGCGCGCGGGGGCGAGCAGTACTTC
TRBJ1-4	TRBV7-2	-	-	CASSLDPPGAGREKLFF	TGTGCCAGCAGCTTAGACCCACCAGGGGCCGGCCGCGAAAAACTGTTTTTT
TRBJ2-1	TRBV10-2	-	TRBD2	CASRTTLAGPRYEQFF	TGCGCCAGCAGAACGACTCTAGCGGGACCAAGATATGAGCAGTTCTTC
TRBJ2-5	TRBV29-1	-	-	CSIRWGVRETQYF	TGCAGCATCCGCTGGGGGGTGCGGGAGACCCAGTACTTC
TRBJ1-6	TRBV18	-	TRBD1	CASSPSRQGLNSPLHF	TGTGCCAGCTCACCCAGTAGACAGGGGCTAAATTCACCCCTCCACTTT
TRBJ1-3	TRBV27	-	-	CTSSTDGISGNTIYF	TGTACCAGCAGTACAGACGGGATCTCTGGAAACACCATATATTTT
TRBJ2-1	TRBV28	-	-	CASSLSVGVPYNEQFF	TGTGCCAGCAGTTTATCTGTGGGAGTACCCTACAATGAGCAGTTCTTC
TRBJ2-4	TRBV9	-	-	CASSVVRPRCF	TGTGCCAGCAGCGTAGTTCGTCCCCGGTGTTTC
TRBJ1-1	TRBV27	-	TRBD1	CASSPWGQGNTEAFF	TGTGCCAGCAGTCCCTGGGGACAGGGCAACACTGAAGCTTTCTTT
TRBJ2-3	TRBV4-1	-	TRBD2	CASSQTFSGRTDTQYF	TGCGCCAGCAGCCAAACCTTTAGCGGGAGAACAGATACGCAGTATTTT
TRBJ1-4	TRBV5-1	-	-	CASSGGATNEKLFF	TGCGCCAGCAGCGGAGGAGCAACTAATGAAAAACTGTTTTTT
TRBJ1-5	TRBV19	-	TRBD1	CASYRDRGLYSNQPQHF	TGTGCCAGTTACCGGGACAGGGGACTGTATAGCAATCAGCCCCAGCATTTT
TRBJ1-2	TRBV27	-	-	CASSVFYHGQQNYGYTF	TGTGCCAGCAGTGTTTTTTACCACGGACAGCAGAACTATGGCTACACCTTC
TRBJ1-3	TRBV5-6	-	TRBD1	CASSFLQGDGNTIYF	TGTGCCAGCAGCTTTCTACAGGGGGATGGAAACACCATATATTTT
TRBJ2-7	TRBV6-4	-	-	CASSEWGGYEQYF	TGTGCCAGCAGTGAATGGGGAGGCTACGAGCAGTACTTC
TRBJ1-1	TRBV6-5	-	TRBD1	CASRRGHTEAFF	TGTGCCAGCAGGAGGGGGCATACTGAAGCTTTCTTT
TRBJ1-1	TRBV27	-	-	CASRLQGFHTEAFF	TGTGCCAGCAGACTACAGGGATTTCACACTGAAGCTTTCTTT
TRBJ2-1	TRBV19	-	-	CASKDREREFF	TGTGCCAGTAAAGACCGAGAGAGGGAGTTCTTC
TRBJ1-1	TRBV7-3	-	-	CASSLTPRVGDTEAFF	TGTGCCAGCAGCTTAACGCCCAGGGTGGGTGACACTGAAGCTTTCTTT
TRBJ2-2	TRBV5-1	few	-	CASSRQTGNTGELFF	TGCGCCAGCAGCAGACAGACGGGTAACACCGGGGAGCTGTTTTTT
TRBJ1-3	TRBV7-2	-	-	CASSLSPGFSRNTIYF	TGTGCCAGCAGCTTATCCCCAGGGTTTAGTAGAAACACCATATATTTT
TRBJ1-2	TRBV5-1	few	-	CASSLAGQFEGYTF	TGCGCCAGCAGCTTGGCCGGACAGTTCGAAGGCTACACCTTC
TRBJ2-5	TRBV19	-	TRBD1	CASSPGQGGETQYF	TGTGCCAGTAGTCCGGGACAGGGTGGCGAGACCCAGTACTTC
TRBJ2-2	TRBV9	-	-	CASALTGTGELFF	TGTGCCAGCGCTCTCACAGGCACCGGGGAGCTGTTTTTT
TRBJ2-3	TRBV3-1/TRBV3-2	-	TRBD2	CASSPPSSGRTDTQYF	TGTGCCAGCAGCCCTCCGAGCAGCGGGAGGACAGATACGCAGTATTTT
TRBJ2-5	TRBV29-1	-	-	CSASGAGGETQYF	TGCAGCGCTTCAGGGGCGGGCGGGGAGACCCAGTACTTC
TRBJ2-5	TRBV29-1	few	TRBD2	CSVAGGGAYQETQYF	TGCAGCGTTGCCGGGGGGGGCGCATACCAAGAGACCCAGTACTTC
TRBJ1-3	TRBV23-1	-	-	CASSQPTKEGNTIYF	TGCGCCAGCAGTCAACCTACAAAGGAGGGAAACACCATATATTTT
TRBJ2-4	TRBV7-9	-	-	CASSLSAGAKNIQYF	TGTGCCAGCAGCTTATCCGCAGGGGCCAAAAACATTCAGTACTTC
TRBJ2-5	TRBV11-2	few	TRBD2	CASRTIAGSKETQYF	TGTGCCAGCAGGACCATAGCGGGGAGTAAAGAGACCCAGTACTTC
TRBJ1-5	TRBV24-1	-	-	CATSDPGQPQHF	TGTGCCACCAGTGATCCCGGTCAGCCCCAGCATTTT
TRBJ1-2	TRBV30	-	-	CASWTVVYGYTF	TGTGCCAGCTGGACAGTTGTCTATGGCTACACCTTC
TRBJ2-1	TRBV5-8	-	-	CASSILALSYNEQFF	TGTGCCAGCAGCATCCTAGCACTCTCCTACAATGAGCAGTTCTTC
TRBJ1-4	TRBV4-2	-	TRBD1	CASSHGQGLITNEKLFF	TGTGCCAGCAGCCACGGACAGGGTCTGATCACTAATGAAAAACTGTTTTTT